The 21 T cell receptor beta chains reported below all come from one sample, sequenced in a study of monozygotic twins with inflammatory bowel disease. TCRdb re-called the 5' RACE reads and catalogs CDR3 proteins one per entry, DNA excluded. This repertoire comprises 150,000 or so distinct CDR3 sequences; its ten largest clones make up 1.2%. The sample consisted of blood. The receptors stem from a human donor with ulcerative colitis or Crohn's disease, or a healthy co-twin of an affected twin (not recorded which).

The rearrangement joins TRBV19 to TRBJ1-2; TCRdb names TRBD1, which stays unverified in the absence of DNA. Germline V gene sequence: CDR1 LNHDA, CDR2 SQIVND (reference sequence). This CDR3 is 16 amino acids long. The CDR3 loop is CASKGQGTLYNYGYTF.

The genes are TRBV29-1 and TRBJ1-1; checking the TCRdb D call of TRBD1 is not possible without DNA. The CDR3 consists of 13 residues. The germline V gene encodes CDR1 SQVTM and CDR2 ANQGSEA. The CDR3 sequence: CSVYGTTPTEAFF.

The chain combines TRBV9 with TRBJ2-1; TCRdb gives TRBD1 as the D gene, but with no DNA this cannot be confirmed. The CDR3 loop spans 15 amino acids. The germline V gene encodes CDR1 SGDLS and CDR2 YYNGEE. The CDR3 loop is CASSIREGSYNEQFF.

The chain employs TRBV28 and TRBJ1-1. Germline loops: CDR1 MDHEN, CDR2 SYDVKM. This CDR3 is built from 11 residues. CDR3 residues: CASSRRTEAFF.

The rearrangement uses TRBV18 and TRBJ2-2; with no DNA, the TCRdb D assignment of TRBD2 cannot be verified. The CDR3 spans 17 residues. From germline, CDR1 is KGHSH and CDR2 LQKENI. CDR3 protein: CASSPWASTSNTGELFF.

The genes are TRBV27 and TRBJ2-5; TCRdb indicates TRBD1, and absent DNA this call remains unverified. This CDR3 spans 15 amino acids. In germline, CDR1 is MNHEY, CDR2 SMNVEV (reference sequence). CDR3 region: CASSLGAIGTTTQYF.

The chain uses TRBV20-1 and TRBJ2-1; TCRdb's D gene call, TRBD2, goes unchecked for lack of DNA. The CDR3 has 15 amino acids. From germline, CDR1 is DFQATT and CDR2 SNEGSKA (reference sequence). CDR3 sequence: CSARAALLGYNEQFF.

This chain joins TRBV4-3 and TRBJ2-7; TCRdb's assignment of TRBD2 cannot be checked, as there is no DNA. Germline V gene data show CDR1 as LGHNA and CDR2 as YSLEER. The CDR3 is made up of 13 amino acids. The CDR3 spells CASSQGGGREQYF.

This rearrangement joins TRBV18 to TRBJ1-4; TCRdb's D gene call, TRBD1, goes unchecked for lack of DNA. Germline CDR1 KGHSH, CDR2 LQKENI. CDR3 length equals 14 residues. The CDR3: CASSPDRSNEKLFF. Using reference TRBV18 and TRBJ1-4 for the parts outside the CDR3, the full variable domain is NAGVMQNPRHLVRRRGQEARLRCSPMKGHSHVYWYRQLPEEGLKFMVYLQKENIIDESGMPKERFSAEFPKEGPSILRIQQVVRGDSAAYFCASSPDRSNEKLFFGSGTQLSVL.

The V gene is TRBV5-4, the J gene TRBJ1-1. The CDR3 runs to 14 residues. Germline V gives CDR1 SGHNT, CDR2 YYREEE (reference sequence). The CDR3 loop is CASSLVRGYTEAFF.

The chain's CDR3 is CSARAWEGQETQYF. V gene TRBV20-1 combines with J gene TRBJ2-5. This CDR3 has 14 residues. Germline V gives CDR1 DFQATT, CDR2 SNEGSKA (reference sequence).

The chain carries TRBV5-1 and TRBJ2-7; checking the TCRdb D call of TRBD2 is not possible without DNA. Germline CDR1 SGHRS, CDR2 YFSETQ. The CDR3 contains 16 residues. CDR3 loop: CASSLQIAGGSYEQYF.

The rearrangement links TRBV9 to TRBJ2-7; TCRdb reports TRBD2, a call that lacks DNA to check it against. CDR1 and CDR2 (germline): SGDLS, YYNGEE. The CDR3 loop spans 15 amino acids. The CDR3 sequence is CASSMGTSGSYEQYF.

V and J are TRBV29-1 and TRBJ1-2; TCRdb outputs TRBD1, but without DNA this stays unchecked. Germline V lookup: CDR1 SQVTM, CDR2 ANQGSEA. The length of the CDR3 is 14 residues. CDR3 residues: CSVGDSGGFYGYTF. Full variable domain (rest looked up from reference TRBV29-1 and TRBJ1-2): SAVISQKPSRDICQRGTSLTIQCQVDSQVTMMFWYRQQPGQSLTLIATANQGSEATYESGFVIDKFPISRPNLTFSTLTVSNMSPEDSSIYLCSVGDSGGFYGYTFGSGTRLTVV.

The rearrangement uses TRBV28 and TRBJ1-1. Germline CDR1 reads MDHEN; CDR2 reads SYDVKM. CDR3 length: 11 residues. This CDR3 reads CASTGTTEAFF.

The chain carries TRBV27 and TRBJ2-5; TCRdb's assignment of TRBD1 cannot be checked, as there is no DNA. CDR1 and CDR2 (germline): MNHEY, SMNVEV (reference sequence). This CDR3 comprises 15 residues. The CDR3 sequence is CASSLSRTAQETQYF.

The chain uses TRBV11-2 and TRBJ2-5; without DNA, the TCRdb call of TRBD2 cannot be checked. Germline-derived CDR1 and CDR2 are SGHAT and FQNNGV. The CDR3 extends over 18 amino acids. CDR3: CASSPITTAGGPQETQYF.

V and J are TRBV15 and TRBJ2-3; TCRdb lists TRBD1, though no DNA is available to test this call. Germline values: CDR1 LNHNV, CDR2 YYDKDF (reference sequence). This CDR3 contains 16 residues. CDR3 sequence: CATDKDKKGRTDTQYF.

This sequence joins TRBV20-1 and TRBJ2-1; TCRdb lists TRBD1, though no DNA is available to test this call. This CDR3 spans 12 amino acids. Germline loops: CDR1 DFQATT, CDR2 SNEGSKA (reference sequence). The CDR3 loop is CAGGLVDNEQFF.

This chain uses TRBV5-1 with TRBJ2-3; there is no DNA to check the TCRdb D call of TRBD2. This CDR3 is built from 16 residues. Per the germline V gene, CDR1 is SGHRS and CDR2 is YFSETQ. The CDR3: CASSRNGGLSTDTQYF.

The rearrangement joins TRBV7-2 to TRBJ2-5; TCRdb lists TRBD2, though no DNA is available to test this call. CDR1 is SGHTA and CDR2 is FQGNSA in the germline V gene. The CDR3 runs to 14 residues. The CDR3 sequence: CASSLGGLQETQYF.